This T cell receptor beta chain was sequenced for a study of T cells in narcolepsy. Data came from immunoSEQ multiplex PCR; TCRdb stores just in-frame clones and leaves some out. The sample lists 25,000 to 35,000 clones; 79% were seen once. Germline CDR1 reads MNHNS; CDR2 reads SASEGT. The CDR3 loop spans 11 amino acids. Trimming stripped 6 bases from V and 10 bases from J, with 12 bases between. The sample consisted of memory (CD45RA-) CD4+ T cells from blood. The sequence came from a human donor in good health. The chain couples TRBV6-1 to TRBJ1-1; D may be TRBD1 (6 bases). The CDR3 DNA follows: TGTGCCAGCAGGGGGGGCAGGCGAGCTTTCTTT. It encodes CASRGGRRAFF.